The 23 T cell receptor beta chains listed next were all sequenced from one sample in a study of shared clonotypes between healthy human individuals. TCRdb keeps only in-frame clones here, not all; method: immunoSEQ multiplex PCR. Of 2 million to 3 million clones in the sample, more than 90% are singletons; the top ten hold roughly 0.15%. Sequenced sample: naive CD4+ T cells sorted from blood. Regarding subset: CD45RA+ positively selected. These receptors were obtained from a young man in good health.

This clone showed up just a few times. The chain uses TRBV19 and TRBJ1-5, with a tentative D call TRBD1 (5 bases). The CDR3 totals 16 residues. Between the trimmed V and J ends, which lost 1 base and 0 bases, there was a span of 10 bases. Germline values: CDR1 LNHDA, CDR2 SQIVND (reference sequence). The CDR3 DNA follows: TGTGCCAGTAGTATAGTCCAGGGTTTTAGCAATCAGCCCCAGCATTTT. Translating gives CASSIVQGFSNQPQHF.

J is TRBJ2-7 and V is TRBV2; D is undetermined. The CDR3 is made up of 13 amino acids. Germline CDR1 and CDR2: SNHLY and FYNNEI. The germline V and J ends were trimmed by 4 bases and 4 bases, with 11 bases remaining between them. CDR3 in DNA: TGTGCCAGCAGTGTATCAGGTATTTACGAGCAGTACTTC. Translating gives CASSVSGIYEQYF.

This clone came up a few times. The chain couples TRBV7-2 to TRBJ1-2, with a possible D match to TRBD1 (6 bases). Trimming stripped 1 base from V and 7 bases from J, with 13 bases between. The CDR3 sequence is 14 residues long. Germline values: CDR1 SGHTA, CDR2 FQGNSA. The CDR3 DNA follows: TGTGCCAGCAGCTTAGATGCGGGGGCGGGTGGCTACACCTTC. Its protein is CASSLDAGAGGYTF.

V is TRBV6-1 and J is TRBJ2-7; tentatively, D is TRBD1 (6 bases). Deletions cut 3 bases from V and 3 bases from J, with 15 bases between. This CDR3 spans 15 amino acids. From germline, CDR1 is MNHNS and CDR2 SASEGT. CDR3 in amino acids: CASSEGQKGGYEQYF. CDR3 bases: TGTGCCAGCAGTGAGGGCCAAAAAGGGGGCTACGAGCAGTACTTC.

The chain has TRBV6-4 and TRBJ2-3, with TRBD2 matching over 13 bases. Germline V gene lookup returns CDR1 MRHNA and CDR2 SNTAGT. The CDR3 has 17 residues. The V segment lost 2 bases and the J segment 2 bases; nucleotides outside the gene matches: 4. In DNA, the CDR3 is TGTGCCAGCAGTGACGCACTAGCGGGAGGGCCCACAGATACGCAGTATTTT. Residues: CASSDALAGGPTDTQYF.

This sequence joins TRBV10-3 and TRBJ1-3; no definite D call. The CDR3 spans 16 residues. Germline assignment: CDR1 ENHRY and CDR2 SYGVKD. Deletions cut 5 bases from V and 0 bases from J, with 14 bases between. The CDR3 loop reads CAISPTQVSSGNTIYF. Written as DNA, the CDR3 is TGTGCCATCAGTCCTACCCAAGTGAGCTCTGGAAACACCATATATTTT.

The chain combines TRBV2 with TRBJ1-2; D uncertain. The CDR3 is 14 amino acids. Germline values: CDR1 SNHLY, CDR2 FYNNEI. V was cut by 6 bases and J by 3 bases, with 14 bases left in between. The DNA of the CDR3 is TGTGCCAGCAGCCGGGCAGAATCGGACTATGGCTACACCTTC. Amino acid sequence: CASSRAESDYGYTF.

The rearrangement joins TRBV25-1 to TRBJ1-5; unclear D gene. V shed 6 bases and J shed 5 bases, with 8 bases lying between them. The CDR3 is 12 amino acids. Germline CDR1 MGHDK, CDR2 SYGVNS. CDR3 DNA: TGTGCCAGCAGGTTCGGGGATCAGCCCCAGCATTTT. Its translation: CASRFGDQPQHF. The variable domain in full, completed from reference TRBV25-1 and TRBJ1-5, reads EADIYQTPRYLVIGTGKKITLECSQTMGHDKMYWYQQDPGMELHLIHYSYGVNSTEKGDLSSESTVSRIRTEHFPLTLESARPSHTSQYLCASRFGDQPQHFGDGTRLSIL.

The chain links TRBV10-3 to TRBJ2-1; TRBD2 matches 7 bases. Germline V gene sequence: CDR1 ENHRY, CDR2 SYGVKD. There are 15 residues in the CDR3. Trimming took 3 bases from V and 0 from J; bases not matched to a gene: 2. The DNA for the CDR3 is TGTGCCATCAGTGACCAGCGGGGCTCCTACAATGAGCAGTTCTTC. Translation gives CAISDQRGSYNEQFF.

The V and J genes are TRBV27 and TRBJ1-5; D is unresolved. Germline V gene data show CDR1 as MNHEY and CDR2 as SMNVEV (reference sequence). Trimming cost V 1 base and J 4 bases, with 5 bases left between them. This CDR3 comprises 13 residues. The CDR3 is CASSLWENQPQHF. The CDR3 bases are TGTGCCAGCAGTTTATGGGAGAATCAGCCCCAGCATTTT.

This clone was observed a single time. The rearrangement links TRBV5-4 to TRBJ2-1, with 9 bases aligning to TRBD2. J was trimmed by 0 bases and V by 5 bases; bases with no gene match: 12. The CDR3 consists of 18 residues. CDR1 SGHNT and CDR2 YYREEE come from the germline V gene (reference sequence). The CDR3 here is CASSRAGGLPSSYNEQFF. The CDR3 coding sequence is TGTGCCAGCAGTCGGGCGGGGGGGCTACCGAGCTCCTACAATGAGCAGTTCTTC.

The gene calls are TRBV5-1 and TRBJ2-3, with 12 positions matching TRBD2. V shed 0 bases and J 9 bases; nucleotides not matched to a gene: 2. CDR1 is SGHRS and CDR2 is YFSETQ in the germline V gene. CDR3 length: 14 residues. This chain's CDR3 is CASSLEGLAGTQYF. CDR3 sequence (DNA): TGCGCCAGCAGCTTGGAGGGACTAGCGGGCACGCAGTATTTT.

This clone was recorded once. The rearrangement joins TRBV30 to TRBJ2-2, with D perhaps matching TRBD1 (5 bases). Trimming took off 5 bases at V and 2 bases at J, with 15 bases between the two ends. The CDR3 extends over 15 amino acids. Germline V lookup: CDR1 GTSNPN, CDR2 SVGIG (reference sequence). CDR3 DNA sequence: TGTGCCTGGGCCGACCCCGACAGAAACACCGGGGAGCTGTTTTTT. Translation gives CAWADPDRNTGELFF.

The chain is built from TRBV30 and TRBJ1-5, with 8 positions matching TRBD1. CDR3 size: 14 residues. V lost 4 bases to trimming and J lost 5 bases; unmatched junction nucleotides: 7. Germline lookup yields CDR1 GTSNPN and CDR2 SVGIG (reference sequence). CDR3 nucleotide sequence: TGTGCCTGGAACCCCACAGGGGGGCATCAGCCCCAGCATTTT. Translating gives CAWNPTGGHQPQHF.

The CDR3 region has the DNA TGTGCCAGCAAATGGGGTTTGAACACCGGGGAGCTGTTTTTT. Protein product: CASKWGLNTGELFF. The V call is TRBV27, the J call TRBJ2-2; D is unclear. The length of the CDR3 is 14 residues. Germline assignment: CDR1 MNHEY and CDR2 SMNVEV (reference sequence). V lost 7 bases, J lost 1 base, and 10 bases lay in between.

The chain joins TRBV5-1 to TRBJ1-6; 9 bases match TRBD1. V trimming: 4 bases; J trimming: 0 bases; junction bases outside the gene matches: 11. CDR3 length: 19 residues. Germline V gene lookup returns CDR1 SGHRS and CDR2 YFSETQ. This CDR3 reads CASSRGRTGEYSYNSPLHF. The DNA for the CDR3 is TGCGCCAGCAGCCGGGGGCGGACAGGGGAGTACTCCTATAATTCACCCCTCCACTTT.

This rearrangement joins TRBV18 to TRBJ2-6; D is ambiguous. The V and J ends lost 6 bases and 2 bases respectively, with 11 bases between them. The CDR3 length is 15 residues. Germline lookup yields CDR1 KGHSH and CDR2 LQKENI. This chain's CDR3 is CASSPSGTGANVLTF. DNA for the CDR3: TGTGCCAGCTCCCCCTCAGGAACTGGGGCCAACGTCCTGACTTTC.

The chain has TRBV19 and TRBJ1-3; D not certain. CDR3 length equals 17 residues. Deletions cut 4 bases from V and 0 bases from J, with 16 bases between. Germline V lookup: CDR1 LNHDA, CDR2 SQIVND (reference sequence). The CDR3 reads CASSNQSGGRSGNTIYF. Written as DNA, the CDR3 is TGTGCCAGTAGTAATCAGTCCGGCGGCCGCTCTGGAAACACCATATATTTT.

The CDR3: CASSAGRGLGRAFF. As DNA, the CDR3 is TGTGCCAGCAGCGCAGGTCGGGGGCTTGGGCGAGCTTTCTTT. The chain links TRBV9 to TRBJ1-1, with a possible D match to TRBD1 (6 bases). Deletions cut 3 bases from V and 10 bases from J, with 19 bases between. The CDR3 runs to 14 residues. Germline V CDR1 and CDR2: SGDLS, YYNGEE.

Points on this clone: Other DNA sequences in the same sample also yield this CDR3. CDR3 nucleotides: TGTGCCAGCAGTGAGGAGGGACTCAATGAAAAACTGTTTTTT. This encodes CASSEEGLNEKLFF. This sequence joins TRBV2 and TRBJ1-4, with D possibly being TRBD1 (5 bases). The CDR3 sequence is 14 residues long. Germline CDR1 SNHLY, CDR2 FYNNEI. V lost 3 bases and J lost 5, with 10 bases in between.

This clone was found once. V usage is TRBV9 and J usage is TRBJ2-3, with 9 bases that match TRBD2. J was trimmed by 2 bases and V by 0 bases; bases with no gene match: 7. Germline CDR1 is SGDLS and CDR2 is YYNGEE. CDR3 length: 17 amino acids. The CDR3 DNA reads TGTGCCAGCAGCGTAGGAGGCGGGAGGGATTTCACAGATACGCAGTATTTT. This gives the protein CASSVGGGRDFTDTQYF. Together with reference TRBV9 and TRBJ2-3, the CDR3 gives the full variable domain: DSGVTQTPKHLITATGQRVTLRCSPRSGDLSVYWYQQSLDQGLQFLIQYYNGEERAKGNILERFSAQQFPDLHSELNLSSLELGDSALYFCASSVGGGRDFTDTQYFGPGTRLTVL.

The genes are TRBV5-1 and TRBJ2-7; 9 bases fit TRBD1. The CDR3 spans 13 residues. CDR1 is SGHRS, CDR2 YFSETQ, per germline. The V and J ends lost 4 bases and 7 bases, in that order; junction bases with no gene match: 6. Here the CDR3 DNA reads TGCGCCAGCAGCACCGGGACAGGGTGGGAGCAGTACTTC. Protein: CASSTGTGWEQYF.

The chain is built from TRBV30 and TRBJ1-2, with TRBD1 as a possible D gene (5 bases). Trimming shortened V by 0 bases and J by 0 bases, and 11 bases separated the two germline ends. This CDR3 is built from 15 residues. CDR1 GTSNPN and CDR2 SVGIG come from the germline V gene (reference sequence). The CDR3 region is CAWSVRGGANYGYTF. The DNA for the CDR3 is TGTGCCTGGAGTGTTAGGGGTGGTGCTAACTATGGCTACACCTTC.